These 32 T cell receptor beta chains share one sample of origin, sequenced in a study of T cell clones after liver transplantation. The method was immunoSEQ multiplex PCR; TCRdb's version includes in-frame clones alone and lacks a portion of them. This table has tens of thousands of clones, roughly 80% appearing once. The material sequenced was CD4+ T cells from blood, taken approximately 3.5 years after liver transplant. Source of these receptors: a human patient who received a liver transplant. T cells may partly derive from the graft donor.

The chain combines TRBV28 with TRBJ1-3, with 9 positions matching TRBD1. CDR1 is MDHEN and CDR2 is SYDVKM in the germline V gene. V lost 10 bases to trimming and J lost 7 bases; unmatched junction nucleotides: 11. The CDR3 extends over 14 amino acids. The CDR3 DNA reads as TGTGCCACCCAGCGGGACAGGGCAATCAACACCATATATTTT. The encoded protein is CATQRDRAINTIYF.

The rearrangement links TRBV27 to TRBJ2-2, with TRBD2 matching 11 bases. Germline V gene sequence: CDR1 MNHEY, CDR2 SMNVEV (reference sequence). V dropped 5 bases and J dropped 7; count of bases not matched to a gene: 9. The CDR3 consists of 16 residues. The CDR3 here is CASSLPGTSGNGELFF. The CDR3 bases are TGTGCCAGCAGTCTACCCGGGACTAGCGGAAACGGGGAGCTGTTTTTT.

The chain employs TRBV5-6 and TRBJ2-3; D call uncertain. The V end was cut by 1 base, the J end by 6 bases, with 15 bases between. Germline loops: CDR1 SGHDT, CDR2 YYEEEE. The CDR3 contains 15 residues. CDR3 sequence reads: CASSLLLLGRDTQYF. CDR3 bases: TGTGCCAGCAGCTTGTTACTCTTAGGAAGGGATACGCAGTATTTT.

J is TRBJ2-1 and V is TRBV4-3; 9 nucleotides align to TRBD1. Germline CDR1 reads LGHNA; CDR2 reads YSLEER. V was clipped by 4 bases and J by 8 bases; unmatched bases: 18. This CDR3 comprises 18 residues. The chain's CDR3 is CASSREPFRDREEHEQFF. The CDR3 region has the DNA TGCGCCAGCAGCCGAGAACCATTCCGGGACAGGGAGGAGCATGAGCAGTTCTTC.

Notes on this clone: Because the CDR3's place on the DNA is in doubt, the DNA is left out and the CDR3 is given as listed by TCRdb. J is TRBJ2-7 and V is TRBV28; the D call of TRBD1 is as the table states it, not checked on the DNA. CDR1 and CDR2 from the germline V gene are MDHEN and SYDVKM. The CDR3 is made up of 15 amino acids, end residues included. The CDR3 here is CASSSSGQAKGKQYF.

V usage is TRBV6-1 and J usage is TRBJ1-5, with 8 bases lining up with TRBD1. Germline assignment: CDR1 MNHNS and CDR2 SASEGT. The ends lost 6 bases at V and 5 bases at J; junction bases unmatched: 6. The CDR3 consists of 14 residues. CDR3 DNA sequence: TGTGCCAGCAGATCGGACAGGGCCCATCAGCCCCAGCATTTT. This gives the protein CASRSDRAHQPQHF.

In this sample, this clone turned up a few times. CDR3 nucleotide sequence: TGTGCCAGCAGCCAAGAGATAAGTGGGAGGGCCGAAGCTTTCTTT. Protein product: CASSQEISGRAEAFF. V and J are TRBV14 and TRBJ1-1, with D hard to call. This CDR3 contains 15 residues. Germline CDR1 SGHDN, CDR2 FVKESK. Between the trimmed V and J ends, which lost 0 bases and 8 bases, there was a span of 16 bases.

V is TRBV9 and J is TRBJ1-2; weak D call: TRBD1 (6 bases). The CDR3 is 12 amino acids. V lost 3 bases, J lost 8 bases, and 11 bases lay in between. Germline CDR1 reads SGDLS; CDR2 reads YYNGEE. The CDR3 region is CASSDTGIGYTF. The CDR3 DNA sequence: TGTGCCAGCAGCGATACAGGGATCGGCTACACCTTC.

The chain combines TRBV5-5 with TRBJ1-2; TRBD1 matches at 8 bases. The ends lost 5 bases at V and 2 bases at J; junction bases unmatched: 8. This CDR3 is built from 15 residues. Germline V gives CDR1 SGHKS, CDR2 YYEKEE (reference sequence). The CDR3 region is CASSLRDRPNYGYTF. The CDR3 DNA is TGTGCCAGCAGTTTGCGGGACAGGCCGAACTATGGCTACACCTTC.

This rearrangement joins TRBV29-1 to TRBJ2-5; D tentatively fits TRBD1 or TRBD2 (5 bases each). V was trimmed by 0 bases and J by 4 bases, leaving 18 bases between them. The V gene's germline CDR1 is SQVTM and CDR2 ANQGSEA. The CDR3 runs 16 residues. This CDR3 reads CSVEDTLGTMRETQYF. The CDR3 DNA reads TGCAGCGTTGAAGATACCCTCGGGACCATGAGAGAGACCCAGTACTTC. The whole variable domain, filled in from reference TRBV29-1 and TRBJ2-5, reads SAVISQKPSRDICQRGTSLTIQCQVDSQVTMMFWYRQQPGQSLTLIATANQGSEATYESGFVIDKFPISRPNLTFSTLTVSNMSPEDSSIYLCSVEDTLGTMRETQYFGPGTRLLVL.

This clone was counted only a few times. J is TRBJ2-5 and V is TRBV28, with a tentative D call TRBD1 (5 bases). The V end lost 6 bases, the J end lost 0 bases, and 14 bases lay between the germline ends. The CDR3 loop spans 15 amino acids. The germline CDR1 and CDR2 sequences are MDHEN and SYDVKM. The CDR3 protein is CASRPWGLYQETQYF. The CDR3 bases are TGTGCCAGCAGACCCTGGGGCCTGTACCAAGAGACCCAGTACTTC.

A few counts support this clone. The chain carries TRBV29-1 and TRBJ1-2; 9 bases align to TRBD1. The CDR3 totals 14 residues. Germline trimming cut 7 bases from V and 5 bases from J; bases unmatched to any gene: 11. Germline V gene lookup returns CDR1 SQVTM and CDR2 ANQGSEA. CDR3 coding DNA: TGCAGCGCCCCAAATGCGGGACAGGGATATGGCTACACCTTC. Amino acids: CSAPNAGQGYGYTF.

The chain links TRBV5-1 to TRBJ2-5; D may be TRBD1 or TRBD2 (5 bases each). The germline gives CDR1 SGHRS, CDR2 YFSETQ. The CDR3 extends over 14 amino acids. Trimming cost V 3 bases and J 4 bases, with 13 bases left between them. CDR3 DNA sequence: TGCGCCAGCAGCTGGGGGAGCGGTTTAGAGACCCAGTACTTC. It is translated as CASSWGSGLETQYF.

V and J are TRBV6-1 and TRBJ1-2; D is unresolved. Germline V CDR1 and CDR2: MNHNS, SASEGT. Trimming took off 4 bases at V and 8 bases at J, with 11 bases between the two ends. This CDR3 region has 12 residues. In DNA, the CDR3 is TGTGCCAGCAGTGCTACTCTTAGCGGCTACACCTTC. Its translation: CASSATLSGYTF.

The V call is TRBV18, the J call TRBJ1-3, with 7 bases aligning to TRBD1. CDR1 KGHSH and CDR2 LQKENI come from the germline V gene. The CDR3 runs to 14 residues. Trimming cost V 2 bases and J 4 bases; bases outside gene matches: 2. This CDR3 is CASSPSTGGNTIYF. The CDR3 DNA is TGTGCCAGCTCACCATCGACAGGGGGAAACACCATATATTTT.

The CDR3 spells CASSQAYAYDSYIATNEKLFF. The CDR3 DNA reads as TGCGCCAGCAGCCAAGCCTACGCTTATGACAGTTACATAGCAACTAATGAAAAACTGTTTTTT. The chain couples TRBV4-1 to TRBJ1-4; possible D gene TRBD1, 5 bases. The CDR3 runs to 21 residues. The V gene's germline CDR1 is MGHRA and CDR2 YSYEKL. V lost 1 base to trimming and J lost 0 bases, with 24 bases between them.

The chain recombines TRBV5-1 with TRBJ2-2, with D hard to call. Between the trimmed V and J ends, which lost 5 bases and 5 bases, there was a span of 13 bases. CDR1 is SGHRS and CDR2 is YFSETQ in the germline V gene. This CDR3 spans 14 amino acids. CDR3 sequence (DNA): TGCGCCAGCAGTAGGCAGCCAAATACCGGGGAGCTGTTTTTT. Translating gives CASSRQPNTGELFF. The variable domain in full, completed from reference TRBV5-1 and TRBJ2-2, reads KAGVTQTPRYLIKTRGQQVTLSCSPISGHRSVSWYQQTPGQGLQFLFEYFSETQRNKGNFPGRFSGRQFSNSRSEMNVSTLELGDSALYLCASSRQPNTGELFFGEGSRLTVL.

The chain couples TRBV28 to TRBJ2-3; TRBD1 agrees at 9 bases. The V gene end was trimmed by 5 bases and the J gene end by 5 bases; junction bases not matched to a gene: 8. The germline V gene encodes CDR1 MDHEN and CDR2 SYDVKM. The CDR3 sequence is 15 residues long. The CDR3 loop is CASSIPGTGIDTQYF. CDR3 DNA: TGTGCCAGCAGTATACCTGGGACAGGGATAGATACGCAGTATTTT.

This clone was seen only a few times. The CDR3 DNA sequence: TGTGCCAGCAGCTGGGGGAGTTACTACGAGCAGTACTTC. Translating it yields CASSWGSYYEQYF. The genes are TRBV7-6 and TRBJ2-7; D is possibly TRBD1 or TRBD2 (5 bases each). The CDR3 extends over 13 amino acids. Trimming removed 4 bases from V and 3 bases from J, with 10 bases in between. In germline, CDR1 is SGHVS, CDR2 FNYEAQ.

The chain recombines TRBV5-1 with TRBJ2-1; D unresolved. The CDR3 sequence is 15 residues long. Germline V gene lookup returns CDR1 SGHRS and CDR2 YFSETQ. V gave up 4 bases and J gave up 1 base, with 12 bases separating them. The CDR3 DNA is TGCGCCAGCAGCCCGGAAATGATATCCTACAATGAGCAGTTCTTC. This encodes CASSPEMISYNEQFF.

In this sample, this clone turned up once. The chain joins TRBV29-1 to TRBJ2-3, with a possible D match to TRBD2 (5 bases). This CDR3 contains 14 residues. Trimming took 8 bases from V and 1 from J, leaving 16 bases between them. Germline assignment: CDR1 SQVTM and CDR2 ANQGSEA. The CDR3: CSSEGNDGTDTQYF. DNA for the CDR3: TGCAGCTCCGAGGGAAACGACGGCACAGATACGCAGTATTTT.

The chain uses TRBV7-2 and TRBJ2-3; 7 bases map to TRBD2. V was clipped by 0 bases and J by 4 bases; unmatched bases: 1. Germline V gene data show CDR1 as SGHTA and CDR2 as FQGNSA. CDR3 size: 14 residues. The CDR3 here is CASSLARGADTQYF. The CDR3 coding sequence is TGTGCCAGCAGCTTAGCCCGGGGGGCAGATACGCAGTATTTT.

The chain joins TRBV6-5 to TRBJ2-7; 11 bases agree with TRBD2. J lost 2 bases, V lost 2 bases, and 5 bases had no gene match. In germline, CDR1 is MNHEY, CDR2 SVGAGI. This CDR3 contains 16 residues. CDR3 region: CASSYRLAGLPYEQYF. As DNA, the CDR3 is TGTGCCAGCAGTTACCGACTAGCGGGACTACCCTACGAGCAGTACTTC.

The rearrangement links TRBV6-5 to TRBJ2-1; TRBD1 might be the D (6 bases). Germline V gives CDR1 MNHEY, CDR2 SVGAGI. The CDR3 runs 11 residues. The V end was cut by 8 bases, the J end by 5 bases, with 7 bases between. Here the CDR3 reads CASAGDNEQFF. The DNA of the CDR3 is TGTGCCAGCGCAGGGGACAATGAGCAGTTCTTC.

The chain couples TRBV5-1 to TRBJ2-5; D remains ambiguous. Trimming removed 2 bases from V and 1 base from J, with 21 bases in between. The CDR3 covers 18 residues. Germline V gene lookup returns CDR1 SGHRS and CDR2 YFSETQ. Here the CDR3 DNA reads TGCGCCAGCAGCTTCCTATCGTTTCGGAGAAAACCCCAAGAGACCCAGTACTTC. The encoded protein is CASSFLSFRRKPQETQYF.

The chain uses TRBV21-1 and TRBJ2-7. TRBV21-1 is designated a pseudogene. CDR3 length: 17 amino acids. Written as DNA, the CDR3 is TGTGCCAGCAGCAGGAGACATTGGACTGGGGGTTCCTACGAGCAGTACTTC. Translation gives CASSRRHWTGGSYEQYF.

The CDR3 is CASRGLSGSSDTQYF. The CDR3 bases are TGTGCCAGCCGGGGACTAAGCGGGAGCTCAGATACGCAGTATTTT. The V call is TRBV6-1, the J call TRBJ2-3; 8 nucleotides match TRBD2. CDR3 size: 15 residues. The V and J ends lost 8 bases and 4 bases, in that order; junction bases with no gene match: 11. The germline CDR1 and CDR2 sequences are MNHNS and SASEGT.

The genes are TRBV6-1 and TRBJ2-4, with D possibly matching TRBD1 (5 bases). V was clipped by 5 bases and J by 6 bases, with 8 bases between them. The CDR3 is 12 amino acids. The V gene's germline CDR1 is MNHNS and CDR2 SASEGT. The CDR3 loop is CASSITGNIQYF. The CDR3 coding sequence is TGTGCCAGCAGTATAACAGGAAACATTCAGTACTTC.

The genes are TRBV6-1 and TRBJ2-1; 10 bases match TRBD2. CDR1 MNHNS and CDR2 SASEGT come from the germline V gene. J was trimmed by 9 bases and V by 4 bases; bases with no gene match: 9. The length of the CDR3 is 15 residues. The CDR3 spells CASSGVAGGGSEQFF. The CDR3 nucleotides are TGTGCCAGCAGTGGGGTAGCGGGAGGTGGAAGTGAGCAGTTCTTC.

This rearrangement joins TRBV5-4 to TRBJ1-2; 7 bases map to TRBD1. The CDR3 is 13 amino acids. Trimming removed 6 bases from V and 2 bases from J; junction bases left unmatched: 4. The germline V gene encodes CDR1 SGHNT and CDR2 YYREEE (reference sequence). The CDR3 DNA sequence: TGTGCCAGCACCCTGGGACAGAACTATGGCTACACCTTC. Amino acids: CASTLGQNYGYTF.

V and J are TRBV29-1 and TRBJ2-1; weak D call: TRBD1 (6 bases). CDR1 and CDR2 (germline): SQVTM, ANQGSEA. CDR3 length: 14 residues. Trimming pared 4 bases from V and 3 bases from J, leaving 13 bases between. CDR3 DNA: TGCAGCGTTGTAGGTAACAGGGACTACAATGAGCAGTTCTTC. Protein: CSVVGNRDYNEQFF.

The V gene is TRBV11-3, the J gene TRBJ1-1; 12 bases line up with TRBD1. This CDR3 region has 16 residues. Germline V gene lookup returns CDR1 SGHNT and CDR2 YENEEA. V was pared by 2 bases and J by 6 bases, with 7 bases of the junction left unmatched. Here the CDR3 DNA reads TGTGCCAGCAGCTTAAGGGGACAGGGGGCGAGTTCTGAAGCTTTCTTT. The encoded protein is CASSLRGQGASSEAFF.